The clone carrying this T cell receptor beta chain was counted only a few times. Antigen unknown. The data stem from a study of regulatory T cells in long-lasting Graves disease. Across the study: Patients met the persistent Graves' disease definition after over 5 years of antithyroid drugs with positive TSH receptor antibodies. Whole-study findings and limits: Persistent patients shared some 2,500 public clonotypes among themselves. Newly diagnosed patients shared fewer, at more than 750.

J gave up 2 bases and V 0 bases, and 3 bases lay outside the gene matches. This CDR3 is 15 amino acids long. Germline-derived CDR1 and CDR2 are MGHRA and YSYEKL. Regarding time point: persistent/refractory GD, antithyroid drugs over 5 years with positive TRAb. PBMCs provided the RNA from which the TCR library was made. Investigators prepared the TCR beta libraries by applying iRepertoire HTBI primers and Arm-PCR of CDR3 regions. TCRdb re-called the multiplex PCR reads with MiXCR, one entry per CDR3 protein. Of over 450,000 distinct CDR3 sequences in the sample, 20% to 25% were seen once. The sequence was obtained from a female donor with Graves disease. This rearrangement joins TRBV4-1 to TRBJ2-5; 7 nucleotides line up with TRBD1. Sequencing was performed on peripheral blood mononuclear cells (PBMCs), taken when the disease was refractory, from a patient treated with antithyroid drugs. CDR3 region: CASSQDMGQQETQYF. As DNA, the CDR3 is TGCGCCAGCAGCCAAGACATGGGACAGCAAGAGACCCAGTACTTC.